This T cell receptor beta chain was found in a study of blood T cell repertoires in COVID-19. Study summary: PBMCs, B-cell-depleted T cells, or T cells were the source of the cDNA or gDNA that made up the material.

CDR3 size: 14 residues. Trimming took 5 bases from V and 4 from J; bases not matched to a gene: 5. Germline loops: CDR1 MDHEN, CDR2 SYDVKM. Libraries were prepared by immunoSEQ multiplex PCR; TCRdb keeps only in-frame clonotypes and omits some of them. The sample lists approximately 270,000 clones, 70% to 90% seen once, with around 2% in the top ten. Recruitment covered under 25 US areas and drew participants whose ages spanned roughly 18 to 100 years. Each participant's cohort was designated according to participant-reported clinical history. The sequence came from a woman between 50 and 59 years old who had recovered from COVID-19. Material for sequencing was PBMCs or T cells enriched from blood (not recorded which). The rearrangement links TRBV28 to TRBJ2-3; 8 nucleotides line up with TRBD1. The CDR3 loop is CASSNRDRSDTQYF. The CDR3 DNA reads TGTGCCAGCAGTAACCGGGACAGGTCAGATACGCAGTATTTT. Combining the CDR3 with reference TRBV28 and TRBJ2-3 gives the whole variable domain DVKVTQSSRYLVKRTGEKVFLECVQDMDHENMFWYRQDPGLGLRLIYFSYDVKMKEKGDIPEGYSVSREKKERFSLILESASTNQTSMYLCASSNRDRSDTQYFGPGTRLTVL.